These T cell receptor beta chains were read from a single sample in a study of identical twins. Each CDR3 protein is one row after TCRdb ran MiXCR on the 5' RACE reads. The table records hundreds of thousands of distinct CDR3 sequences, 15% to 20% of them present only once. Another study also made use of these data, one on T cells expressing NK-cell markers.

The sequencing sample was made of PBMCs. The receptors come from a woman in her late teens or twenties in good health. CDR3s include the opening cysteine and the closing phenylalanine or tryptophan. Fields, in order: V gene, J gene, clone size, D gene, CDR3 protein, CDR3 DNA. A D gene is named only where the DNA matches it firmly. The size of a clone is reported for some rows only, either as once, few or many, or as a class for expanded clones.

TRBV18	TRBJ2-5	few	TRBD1	CASSPPGQGQETQYF	TGTGCCAGCTCACCACCGGGACAGGGCCAAGAGACCCAGTACTTC
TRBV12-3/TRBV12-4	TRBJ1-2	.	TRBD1	CASRHTGERLYGYTF	TGTGCCAGCAGGCATACAGGGGAGAGGTTGTATGGCTACACCTTC
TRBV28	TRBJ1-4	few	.	CASSSPGRLNEKLFF	TGTGCCAGCAGTTCCCCGGGACGGCTTAATGAAAAACTGTTTTTT
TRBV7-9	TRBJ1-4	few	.	CASSLLGVLNEKLFF	TGTGCCAGCAGCTTATTAGGGGTGCTCAATGAAAAACTGTTTTTT
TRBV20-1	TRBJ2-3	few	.	CSARAGTGADTQYF	TGCAGTGCTAGGGCCGGGACCGGCGCCGATACGCAGTATTTT
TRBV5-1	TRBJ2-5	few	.	CASSLYRDPQPEETQYF	TGCGCCAGCAGCTTGTACCGGGACCCACAACCCGAAGAGACCCAGTACTTC
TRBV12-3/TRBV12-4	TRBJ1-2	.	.	CASSFSRGAGYTF	TGTGCCAGCAGTTTCTCTAGAGGGGCTGGCTACACCTTC
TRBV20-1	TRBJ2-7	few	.	CSAGNPGNSPYEQYF	TGCAGTGCTGGAAATCCAGGGAACTCTCCTTACGAGCAGTACTTC
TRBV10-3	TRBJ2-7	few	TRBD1	CAISGDRGQDEQYF	TGTGCCATCAGTGGGGACAGGGGGCAAGACGAGCAGTACTTC
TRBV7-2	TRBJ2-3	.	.	CASSLGVRSEDTQYF	TGTGCCAGCAGCTTAGGGGTCAGGTCTGAAGATACGCAGTATTTT
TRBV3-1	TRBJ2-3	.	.	CASSQAFAGTDTQYF	TGTGCCAGCAGCCAAGCCTTTGCAGGCACAGATACGCAGTATTTT
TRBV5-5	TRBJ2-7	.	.	CASSWLGAHEQYF	TGTGCCAGCAGCTGGCTAGGGGCGCACGAGCAGTACTTC
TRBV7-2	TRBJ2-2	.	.	CASSLQKPGELFF	TGTGCCAGCAGCTTACAGAAACCCGGGGAGCTGTTTTTT
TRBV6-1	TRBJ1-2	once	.	CASAKPRVRNGYTF	TGTGCCAGCGCTAAACCCAGGGTGAGGAATGGCTACACCTTC
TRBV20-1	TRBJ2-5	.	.	CSAPGITQETQYF	TGCAGTGCCCCGGGAATCACCCAAGAGACCCAGTACTTC
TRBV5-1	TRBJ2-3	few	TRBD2	CASTQGGFPDTQYF	TGCGCCAGCACGCAGGGAGGGTTTCCAGATACGCAGTATTTT
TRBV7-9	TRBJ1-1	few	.	CASSQSTEAFF	TGTGCCAGCAGCCAATCCACTGAAGCTTTCTTT
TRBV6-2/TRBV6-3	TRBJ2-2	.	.	CASSTTGLRELFF	TGTGCCAGCAGTACTACAGGGTTAAGGGAGCTGTTTTTT
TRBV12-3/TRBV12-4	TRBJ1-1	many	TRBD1	CASSSNRGGTEAFF	TGTGCCAGCAGTTCCAACAGGGGTGGGACTGAAGCTTTCTTT
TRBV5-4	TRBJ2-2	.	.	CASSLGTGSLYGELFF	TGTGCCAGCAGCTTGGGCACAGGGTCTTTATACGGGGAGCTGTTTTTT
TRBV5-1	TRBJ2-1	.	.	CASSLGGFGDEQFF	TGCGCCAGCAGCTTAGGCGGGTTTGGGGATGAGCAGTTCTTC
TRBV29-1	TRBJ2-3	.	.	CSVPGDSALWGTQYF	TGCAGCGTTCCAGGAGATAGCGCGTTGTGGGGTACGCAGTATTTT
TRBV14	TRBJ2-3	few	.	CASRTGGGADTQYF	TGTGCCAGCAGAACAGGAGGGGGGGCAGATACGCAGTATTTT
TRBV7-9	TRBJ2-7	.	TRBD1	CASSSYGQGAYEQYF	TGTGCCAGCAGCTCATACGGACAGGGGGCCTACGAGCAGTACTTC
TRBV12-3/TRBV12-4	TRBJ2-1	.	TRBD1	CASSAAGQGGYNEQFF	TGTGCCAGCAGCGCTGCAGGACAGGGTGGCTACAATGAGCAGTTCTTC
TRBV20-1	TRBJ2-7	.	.	CSAGTDYYEQYF	TGCAGTGCTGGGACGGACTACTACGAGCAGTACTTC
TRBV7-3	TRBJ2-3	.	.	CASSLTQVDTQYF	TGTGCCAGCAGCTTGACACAGGTTGATACGCAGTATTTT
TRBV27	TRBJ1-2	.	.	CASRGTVSYGYTF	TGTGCCAGCAGGGGTACAGTTAGCTATGGCTACACCTTC
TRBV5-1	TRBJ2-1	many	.	CASSLDYGSGVGNEQFF	TGCGCCAGCAGCTTGGATTATGGGTCGGGAGTCGGAAATGAGCAGTTCTTC
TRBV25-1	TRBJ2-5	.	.	CASSTLTDQETQYF	TGTGCCAGCAGTACCCTGACAGATCAAGAGACCCAGTACTTC
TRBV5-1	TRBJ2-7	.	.	CASSTGLEQYF	TGCGCCAGCTCCACAGGGCTCGAGCAGTACTTC
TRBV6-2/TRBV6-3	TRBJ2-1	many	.	CASSEVVLLRNEQFF	TGTGCCAGCAGTGAGGTGGTCCTTCTACGGAATGAGCAGTTCTTC
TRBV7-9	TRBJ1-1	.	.	CASSAGRKPEAFF	TGTGCCAGCAGCGCGGGACGGAAACCTGAAGCTTTCTTT
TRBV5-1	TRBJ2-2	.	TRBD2	CASSRPGGPNTGELFF	TGCGCCAGCAGTCGACCGGGGGGGCCTAACACCGGGGAGCTGTTTTTT
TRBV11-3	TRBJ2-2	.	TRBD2	CASTRGLAGGELFF	TGTGCCAGCACACGAGGACTAGCCGGCGGGGAGCTGTTTTTT
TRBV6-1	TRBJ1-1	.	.	CASSEIQGGTEAFF	TGTGCCAGCAGTGAAATACAGGGAGGCACTGAAGCTTTCTTT
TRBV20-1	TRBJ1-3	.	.	CSAQEGVSPRAAIYF	TGCAGTGCTCAAGAGGGGGTCTCCCCTCGTGCCGCCATATATTTT
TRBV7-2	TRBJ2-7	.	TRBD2	CASSLAGTSGTGEQYF	TGTGCCAGCAGCTTAGCCGGGACTAGCGGTACGGGAGAGCAGTACTTC
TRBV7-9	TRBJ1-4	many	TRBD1	CASSRPGGKLFF	TGTGCCAGCAGCCGACCAGGGGGAAAACTGTTTTTT
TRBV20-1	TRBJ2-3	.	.	CSASGHPKSTDTQYF	TGCAGTGCTAGTGGGCACCCTAAAAGCACAGATACGCAGTATTTT
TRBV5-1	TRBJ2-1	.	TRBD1	CASSLAGQEALF	TGCGCCAGCAGCTTGGCCGGACAGGAAGCCCTCTTC
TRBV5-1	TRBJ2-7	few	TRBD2	CASGRTSGSSYEQYF	TGCGCCAGCGGACGCACTAGCGGGAGCTCCTACGAGCAGTACTTC
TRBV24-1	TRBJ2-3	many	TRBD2	CATGTSGGDTQYF	TGTGCCACCGGTACTAGCGGGGGAGATACGCAGTATTTT
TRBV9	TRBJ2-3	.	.	CASSFTGDTQYF	TGTGCCAGCAGCTTCACGGGGGATACGCAGTATTTT
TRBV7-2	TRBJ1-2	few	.	CASSHYGRTTNYGYTF	TGTGCCAGCAGCCACTATGGTCGCACGACCAACTATGGCTACACCTTC
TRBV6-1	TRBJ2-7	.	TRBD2	CASRAAGTSGRYEQYF	TGTGCCAGCAGAGCAGCCGGGACTAGCGGGAGGTACGAGCAGTACTTC
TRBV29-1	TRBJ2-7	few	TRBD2	CSVVSISGMYEQYF	TGCAGCGTTGTAAGTATTAGCGGGATGTACGAGCAGTACTTC
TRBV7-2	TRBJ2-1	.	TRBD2	CASSLNGGSTYNEQFF	TGTGCCAGCAGCTTAAACGGCGGGAGTACCTACAATGAGCAGTTCTTC
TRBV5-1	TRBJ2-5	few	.	CASSDHQETQYF	TGCGCCAGCAGCGATCACCAAGAGACCCAGTACTTC
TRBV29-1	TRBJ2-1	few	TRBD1	CSVVQGGGEQFF	TGCAGCGTTGTACAGGGGGGTGGTGAGCAGTTCTTC
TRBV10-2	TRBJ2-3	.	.	CASSQGSITDTQYF	TGCGCCAGCAGTCAGGGTTCTATCACAGATACGCAGTATTTT
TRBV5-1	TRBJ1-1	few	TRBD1	CASSWDRATEAFF	TGCGCCAGCAGCTGGGACAGAGCCACTGAAGCTTTCTTT
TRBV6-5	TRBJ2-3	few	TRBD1	CASSFRTGALVEDTQYF	TGTGCCAGCAGTTTCCGGACAGGGGCCTTAGTCGAAGATACGCAGTATTTT
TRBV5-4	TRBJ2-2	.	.	CASSSRLVVNTGELFF	TGTGCCAGCAGCTCCCGCCTGGTGGTGAACACCGGGGAGCTGTTTTTT